This is a list of T cell receptor beta chains from one sample in a study of shared clonotypes between healthy human individuals. Profiling relied on immunoSEQ multiplex PCR, and the TCRdb table lists in-frame clones only, not all of them. Found here are hundreds of thousands of clones, about two thirds of them singletons; the top ten hold 1.5% to 2%. The sequencing input was memory CD4+ T cells sorted from blood. The receptors come from a woman aged 30 to 39 in good health. The CDR3 runs from the conserved cysteine through the conserved F or W. The D gene is left open where the match is weak. The listing skips clone size in some rows; elsewhere it reads once, few, many or a size class.

d_gene	abundance	len	j_gene	v_gene	CDR3aa	CDR3nt
NA	NA	15	TRBJ1-2	TRBV5-4	CASSEDRRTNYGYTF	TGTGCCAGCAGCGAAGACAGGCGAACTAACTATGGCTACACCTTC
TRBD2	NA	15	TRBJ2-3	TRBV5-1	CASSSLAGLGDTQYF	TGCGCCAGCAGCTCCCTAGCGGGATTAGGAGATACGCAGTATTTT
NA	NA	15	TRBJ2-1	TRBV11-2	CASSSRDIPGDEQFF	TGTGCCAGCAGTTCGAGGGACATTCCGGGCGATGAGCAGTTCTTC
NA	few	13	TRBJ2-7	TRBV7-9	CASSLRRGDEQYF	TGTGCCAGCAGCTTGAGGAGAGGGGACGAGCAGTACTTC
NA	NA	15	TRBJ1-2	TRBV5-4	CASSFSDLDTAGYTF	TGTGCCAGCAGCTTCTCGGACCTGGACACGGCCGGCTACACCTTC
TRBD1	NA	16	TRBJ2-1	TRBV4-1	CASSRSQGAWGNEQFF	TGCGCCAGCAGCCGCTCACAGGGGGCTTGGGGCAATGAGCAGTTCTTC
TRBD2	NA	16	TRBJ2-3	TRBV5-1	CASSSAGTTIADTQYF	TGCGCCAGCAGCTCAGCCGGGACTACTATTGCAGATACGCAGTATTTT
NA	NA	12	TRBJ2-5	TRBV11-2	CASSSWRETQYF	TGTGCCAGCAGTTCATGGAGGGAGACCCAGTACTTC
NA	NA	13	TRBJ2-5	TRBV27	CASTPPAGYKQYF	TGTGCCAGCACCCCTCCGGCGGGGTACAAGCAGTACTTC
NA	NA	15	TRBJ2-7	TRBV15	CATSRDPGPSYEQYF	TGTGCCACCAGCAGAGATCCGGGACCCTCCTACGAGCAGTACTTC
TRBD1	NA	11	TRBJ2-7	TRBV20-1	CRVGTGKEQYF	TGCAGGGTTGGGACAGGCAAAGAGCAGTACTTC
TRBD2	NA	14	TRBJ2-5	TRBV9	CASSATSGKETQYF	TGTGCCAGCAGCGCGACTAGCGGGAAAGAGACCCAGTACTTC
TRBD1	NA	15	TRBJ1-1	TRBV4-1	CASSHRQGAGTEAFF	TGCGCCAGCAGCCACCGCCAGGGGGCGGGCACTGAAGCTTTCTTT
NA	NA	15	TRBJ1-4	TRBV5-1	CASSSQTATNEKLFF	TGCGCCAGCAGCTCCCAGACTGCAACTAATGAAAAACTGTTTTTT
TRBD1	NA	13	TRBJ1-2	TRBV5-1	CASSVGQGGGYTF	TGCGCCAGCAGCGTCGGACAGGGCGGTGGCTACACCTTC
NA	NA	16	TRBJ1-2	TRBV28	CASSKLGTLGGKGYTF	TGTGCCAGCAGTAAGCTAGGGACTCTCGGAGGTAAAGGCTACACCTTC
TRBD1	NA	17	TRBJ1-5	TRBV28	CASSFRGTSTSNQPQHF	TGTGCCAGCAGTTTCAGGGGGACCTCGACTAGCAATCAGCCCCAGCATTTT
NA	NA	15	TRBJ2-1	TRBV6-4	CASSDSSQEGDEQFF	TGTGCCAGCAGTGACTCGAGCCAGGAGGGCGATGAGCAGTTCTTC
NA	once	19	TRBJ2-2	TRBV7-9	CASSLAWARSGDNTGELFF	TGTGCCAGCAGCTTAGCGTGGGCCCGATCGGGAGATAACACCGGGGAGCTGTTTTTT
NA	few	15	TRBJ2-1	TRBV13	CASRMEGRPYNEQFF	TGTGCCAGCAGGATGGAGGGCCGCCCCTACAATGAGCAGTTCTTC
TRBD1	NA	14	TRBJ2-5	TRBV19	CASSIEGTAETQYF	TGTGCCAGTAGTATAGAGGGGACAGCAGAGACCCAGTACTTC
TRBD1	NA	19	TRBJ2-7	TRBV5-1	CASRRRTGAHEGALYEQYF	TGCGCCAGCAGAAGGCGGACAGGGGCTCATGAGGGGGCACTATACGAGCAGTACTTC
NA	few	15	TRBJ1-2	TRBV28	CASSLLTGMGYGYTF	TGTGCCAGCAGTTTATTAACAGGGATGGGCTATGGCTACACCTTC
NA	NA	15	TRBJ1-2	TRBV5-6	CASTFWGEGLYGYTF	TGTGCCAGCACCTTTTGGGGGGAGGGCCTCTATGGCTACACCTTC
TRBD1	few	15	TRBJ2-5	TRBV5-1	CASSLEGRGHETQYF	TGCGCCAGCAGCCTGGAGGGCAGGGGGCACGAGACCCAGTACTTC
NA	NA	13	TRBJ1-2	TRBV19	CASRRQSYYGYTF	TGTGCCAGTAGACGACAGTCTTACTATGGCTACACCTTC
NA	NA	14	TRBJ2-7	TRBV28	CASSLRGGGGEQYF	TGTGCCAGCAGTTTAAGGGGTGGTGGCGGCGAGCAGTACTTC
NA	NA	12	TRBJ1-1	TRBV6-6	CASSYGRKEAFF	TGTGCCAGCAGTTACGGGAGAAAAGAAGCTTTCTTT